This paragraph covers one TCR beta chain sequence. The target antigen is unknown. UMI labels and 5' RACE were used to prepare the TRB cDNA libraries. Reprocessing the 5' RACE reads, TCRdb reports a single entry for every CDR3 protein and omits DNA. There are 150,000 to 180,000 distinct CDR3 sequences in the sample, with around 0.5% held by the top ten. Germline-derived CDR1 and CDR2 are DFQATT and SNEGSKA (reference sequence). The CDR3 is 16 residues long. These data come from a study of CXCR3-negative and CXCR3-positive naive CD8 T cells. Study-level results: CXCR3-expressing naive cells carried TRB CDR3s more hydrophobic than those of CXCR3-negative naive cells. Naive cells that were CXCR3-negative or CXCR3-positive used TRBV-TRBJ genes alike, while memory cells diverged.

All CD8+ T cell subsets were sorted in triplicate at hundreds of thousands of cells each. Among CD8+ T cells, naive ones were CD45RO-CCR7+CD27+CD95-. Sequences were obtained from naive CXCR3+ CD8+ T cells from blood. Subset described: CD45RO-CCR7+CD27+CD95- naive CD8+ T cells expressing CXCR3 (TNR3+). The J gene is TRBJ1-1, the V gene TRBV20-1; TCRdb names TRBD1, which stays unverified in the absence of DNA. The sequence came from a human donor in good health. Some clones in this sample may be carry-over from other donors' samples. This chain's CDR3 is CSARTVTIPMNTEAFF.